This record concerns one TCR beta chain sequence. These data originate in a study of CD8+ T cells in alopecia areata. Those with alopecia areata gave lesional scalp punch biopsies and peripheral blood. Per the germline V gene, CDR1 is SSHAT and CDR2 is FNYEAQ (reference sequence). This CDR3 region has 11 residues. Once RNA had been extracted, it was reverse transcribed into cDNA to act as the sequencing template. Profiling relied on immunoSEQ multiplex PCR, and the TCRdb table lists in-frame clones only, not all of them. The repertoire includes 150,000 to 200,000 clones, approximately 59% of them detected once, and about 14% sits in the top ten.

The sequence came from a human donor with alopecia areata. Sequenced material: CD4+ T cells sorted from blood, taken at week 0. The gene calls are TRBV7-7 and TRBJ2-5, with D tentatively TRBD1 or TRBD2 (6 bases each). CDR3 region: CASGLQGPQYF. CDR3 in DNA: TGTGCTAGCGGATTACAGGGACCCCAGTACTTC.